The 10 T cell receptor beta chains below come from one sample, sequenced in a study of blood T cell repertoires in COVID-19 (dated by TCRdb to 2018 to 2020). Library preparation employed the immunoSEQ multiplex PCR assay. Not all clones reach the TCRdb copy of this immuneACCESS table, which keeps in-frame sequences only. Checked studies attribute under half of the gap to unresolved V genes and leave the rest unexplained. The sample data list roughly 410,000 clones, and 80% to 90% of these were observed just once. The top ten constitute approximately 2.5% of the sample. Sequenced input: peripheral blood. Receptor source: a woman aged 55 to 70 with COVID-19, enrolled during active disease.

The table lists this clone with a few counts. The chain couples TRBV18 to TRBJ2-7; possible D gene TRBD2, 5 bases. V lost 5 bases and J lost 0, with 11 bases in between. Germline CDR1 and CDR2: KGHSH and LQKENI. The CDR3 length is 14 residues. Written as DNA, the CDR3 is TGTGCCAGCTCAGATATACTAGACTCCTACGAGCAGTACTTC. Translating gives CASSDILDSYEQYF.

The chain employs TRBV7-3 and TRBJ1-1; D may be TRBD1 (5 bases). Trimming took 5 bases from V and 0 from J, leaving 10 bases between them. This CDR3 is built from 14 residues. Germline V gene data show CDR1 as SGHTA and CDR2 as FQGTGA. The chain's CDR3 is CASSPKTVNTEAFF. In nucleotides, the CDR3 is TGTGCCAGCAGCCCCAAGACAGTGAACACTGAAGCTTTCTTT.

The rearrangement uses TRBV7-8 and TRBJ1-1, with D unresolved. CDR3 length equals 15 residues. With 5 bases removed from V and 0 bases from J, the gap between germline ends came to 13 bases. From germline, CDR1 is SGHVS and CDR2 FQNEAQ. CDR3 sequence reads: CASSPSRGMNTEAFF. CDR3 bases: TGTGCCAGCAGCCCTAGCCGGGGTATGAACACTGAAGCTTTCTTT.

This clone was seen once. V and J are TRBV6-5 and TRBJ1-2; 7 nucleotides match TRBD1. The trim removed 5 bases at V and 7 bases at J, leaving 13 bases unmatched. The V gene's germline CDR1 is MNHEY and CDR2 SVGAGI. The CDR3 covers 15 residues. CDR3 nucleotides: TGTGCCAGCAGTCCCCCATCAGGGGGGTCGGGTGGCTACACCTTC. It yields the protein CASSPPSGGSGGYTF.

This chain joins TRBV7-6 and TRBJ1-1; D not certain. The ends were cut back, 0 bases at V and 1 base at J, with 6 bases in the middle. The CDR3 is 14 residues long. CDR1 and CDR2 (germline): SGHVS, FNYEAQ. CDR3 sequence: CASSLAAANTEAFF. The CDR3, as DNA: TGTGCCAGCAGCTTAGCGGCTGCGAACACTGAAGCTTTCTTT.

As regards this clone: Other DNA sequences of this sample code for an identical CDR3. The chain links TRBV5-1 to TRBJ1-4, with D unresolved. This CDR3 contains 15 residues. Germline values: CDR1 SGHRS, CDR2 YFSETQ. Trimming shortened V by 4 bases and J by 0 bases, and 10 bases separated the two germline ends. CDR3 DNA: TGCGCCAGCAGCCCCGGCGGGGCAACTAATGAAAAACTGTTTTTT. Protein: CASSPGGATNEKLFF.

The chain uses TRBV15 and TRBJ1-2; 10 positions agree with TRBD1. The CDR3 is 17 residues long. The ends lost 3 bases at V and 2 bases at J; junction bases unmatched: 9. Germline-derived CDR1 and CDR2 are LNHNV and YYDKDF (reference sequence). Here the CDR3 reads CATSSLRDRGNNYGYTF. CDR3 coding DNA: TGTGCCACCAGCAGCCTCCGGGACAGGGGAAACAACTATGGCTACACCTTC.

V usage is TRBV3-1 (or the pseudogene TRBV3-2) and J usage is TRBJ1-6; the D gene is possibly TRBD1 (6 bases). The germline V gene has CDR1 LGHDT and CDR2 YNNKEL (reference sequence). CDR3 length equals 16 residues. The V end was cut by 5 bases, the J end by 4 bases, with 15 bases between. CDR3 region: CASSSDSFRYNSPLHF. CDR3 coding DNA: TGTGCCAGCAGCTCGGACAGTTTTCGGTATAATTCACCCCTCCACTTT.

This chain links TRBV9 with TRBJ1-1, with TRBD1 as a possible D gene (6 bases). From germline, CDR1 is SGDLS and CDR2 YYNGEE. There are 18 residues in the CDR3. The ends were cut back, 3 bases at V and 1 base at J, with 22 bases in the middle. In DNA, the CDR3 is TGTGCCAGCAGCGCACCGGGACATACGGTCGTGAAGAACACTGAAGCTTTCTTT. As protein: CASSAPGHTVVKNTEAFF. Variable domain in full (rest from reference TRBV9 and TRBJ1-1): DSGVTQTPKHLITATGQRVTLRCSPRSGDLSVYWYQQSLDQGLQFLIQYYNGEERAKGNILERFSAQQFPDLHSELNLSSLELGDSALYFCASSAPGHTVVKNTEAFFGQGTRLTVV.

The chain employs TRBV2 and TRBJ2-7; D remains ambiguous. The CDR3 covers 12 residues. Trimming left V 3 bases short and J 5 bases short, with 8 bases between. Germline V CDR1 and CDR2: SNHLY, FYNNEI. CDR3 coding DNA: TGTGCCAGCAGTGAGGCACCCCACGAGCAGTACTTC. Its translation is CASSEAPHEQYF.